A selection of T cell receptor beta chains follows, all from one sample in a study of shared clonotypes between healthy human individuals. TCRdb keeps only in-frame clones here, not all; method: immunoSEQ multiplex PCR. The sample records some 550,000 clones, 95% to 98% being singletons. The source material was naive CD4+ T cells sorted from blood. These receptors came from a woman under 40 in good health. CDR3s include the opening cysteine and the closing phenylalanine or tryptophan. The D gene is left open where the match is weak. Clone size is stated in some rows and not others, as once, few, many or a class when expanded.

J gene | D gene | V gene | clone size | CDR3 DNA | CDR3 protein
TRBJ2-3 | - | TRBV18 | - | TGTGCCAGCTCACCACCCAGTCAGGGGGGAGCAGATACGCAGTATTTT | CASSPPSQGGADTQYF
TRBJ1-4 | - | TRBV6-5 | - | TGTGCCAGCAGTTACGGATGGGGTGGAGAAAAACTGTTTTTT | CASSYGWGGEKLFF
TRBJ2-7 | TRBD1 | TRBV4-1 | once | TGCGCCAGCAGCCAAACCTCGACAGGGATTGGCTACGAGCAGTACTTC | CASSQTSTGIGYEQYF
TRBJ2-5 | - | TRBV28 | - | TGTGCCAGCAGTTTCTTTGGGCCCTACCAAGAGACCCAGTACTTC | CASSFFGPYQETQYF
TRBJ2-5 | TRBD2 | TRBV28 | - | TGTGCCAGCAGTTTAGTTTTCGGGACTAGCGGGAAAGGAGCAGAGACCCAGTACTTC | CASSLVFGTSGKGAETQYF
TRBJ2-6 | - | TRBV7-9 | - | TGTGCCAGCAGCTTTAAAGGGACCGGGGCCAACGTCCTGACTTTC | CASSFKGTGANVLTF
TRBJ1-1 | - | TRBV7-9 | - | TGTGCCAGCAGCTTAGCCTCGCGGTTCAGTGAAGCTTTCTTT | CASSLASRFSEAFF
TRBJ1-1 | TRBD1 | TRBV7-9 | few | TGTGCCAGCAGTTCAGGGGGCCTGGGTGAAGCTTTCTTT | CASSSGGLGEAFF
TRBJ2-7 | - | TRBV27 | - | TGTGCCAGCATGGGACTTGAGCACTACGAGCAGTACTTC | CASMGLEHYEQYF
TRBJ1-5 | - | TRBV28 | once | TGTGCCAGCAGTTCTCGGACAGTTTTGGTATTGACCCAGCATTTT | CASSSRTVLVLTQHF
TRBJ2-2 | TRBD1 | TRBV7-3 | - | TGTGCCAGCAGCTCGCGGGACAGGGAGACCGGGGAGCTGTTTTTT | CASSSRDRETGELFF
TRBJ2-7 | TRBD2 | TRBV6-5 | - | TGTGCCAGCAGTTACTTAGGCGGGAGTCGCGACGAGCAGTACTTC | CASSYLGGSRDEQYF
TRBJ2-1 | TRBD2 | TRBV5-1 | - | TGCGCCAGCAGCTTGGAGGCTAGCGGGAGTCCTGAGCAGTTCTTC | CASSLEASGSPEQFF
TRBJ1-1 | - | TRBV27 | - | TGTGCCAGCGGTCAAGAGGCACGCCAACGCCCAAACACTGAAGCTTTCTTT | CASGQEARQRPNTEAFF
TRBJ2-5 | - | TRBV5-1 | once | TGCGCCAGCAGCTTGGGCACAGCCCTTGGGGACCAAGAGACCCAGTACTTC | CASSLGTALGDQETQYF
TRBJ2-2 | - | TRBV10-1 | - | TGCGCCAGCAGAAATACCGGGGAGCTGTTTTTT | CASRNTGELFF
TRBJ2-1 | - | TRBV28 | - | TGTGCCAGCAGTTTACCTCAGGGAAGGTCCTACAATGAGCAGTTCTTC | CASSLPQGRSYNEQFF
TRBJ1-1 | - | TRBV28 | - | TGTGCCAGCAGTTCCATAATGAACACTGAAGCTTTCTTT | CASSSIMNTEAFF
TRBJ1-1 | - | TRBV10-3 | - | TGTGCCTCACAGGAGTTTGAGGGGTCTGAAGCTTTCTTT | CASQEFEGSEAFF
TRBJ1-1 | TRBD1 | TRBV28 | - | TGTGCCAGCAGCCGAGACAGGGAGAAACCAAACACTGAAGCTTTCTTT | CASSRDREKPNTEAFF
TRBJ2-3 | TRBD2 | TRBV28 | - | TGTGCCAGCACTCTCCATCGCGGGCGGGGGACAGATACGCAGTATTTT | CASTLHRGRGTDTQYF
TRBJ1-5 | - | TRBV30 | - | TGTGCCTGGACCACAGGGAATCAGCCCCAGCATTTT | CAWTTGNQPQHF
TRBJ2-3 | - | TRBV7-9 | - | TGTGCCAGCAGCCAGATACGGGGGACCACAGATACGCAGTATTTT | CASSQIRGTTDTQYF
TRBJ1-5 | - | TRBV5-8 | - | TGTGCCAGCACCAAACCGGGACCCGGGCCCGGTCAGCCCCAGCATTTT | CASTKPGPGPGQPQHF
TRBJ2-7 | - | TRBV5-1 | - | TGCGCCAGCAGCTTGGGATTCGAGACTTACTACGAGCAGTACTTC | CASSLGFETYYEQYF
TRBJ2-5 | TRBD1 | TRBV5-1 | - | TGCGCCAGCAGCAGATCCGGGACAGTAGAGACCCAGTACTTC | CASSRSGTVETQYF
TRBJ2-7 | - | TRBV5-4 | - | TGTGCCAGCAGCTTGGAAGGGGCCTACCTCGAGCAGTACTTC | CASSLEGAYLEQYF
TRBJ2-3 | TRBD2 | TRBV2 | - | TGTGCCAGCAGCAGCGGGAGAGCTAGCACAGATACGCAGTATTTT | CASSSGRASTDTQYF
TRBJ2-1 | TRBD1 | TRBV15 | - | TGTGCCACCAGCGGGAGCGGACAGGGACCCTACAATGAGCAGTTCTTC | CATSGSGQGPYNEQFF
TRBJ2-1 | - | TRBV5-1 | - | TGCGCCAGCAGCTTGGTGGGTAACAATGAGCAGTTCTTC | CASSLVGNNEQFF
TRBJ2-7 | - | TRBV5-1 | once | TGCGCCAGCAGCTCGGACACAGGGAAGGACGAGCAGTACTTC | CASSSDTGKDEQYF
TRBJ2-7 | TRBD2 | TRBV10-2 | - | TGCGCCAGCAGTGAAGCTAGCGGGGCCTACGAGCAGTACTTC | CASSEASGAYEQYF
TRBJ2-5 | TRBD1 | TRBV5-8 | - | TGTGCCAGCAGCTTGGGACAGGGCGTAGAGACCCAGTACTTC | CASSLGQGVETQYF
TRBJ2-1 | - | TRBV27 | - | TGTGCCAGCAGTCGCGCGGGGCTAGAGAGTTACAATGAGCAGTTCTTC | CASSRAGLESYNEQFF
TRBJ2-3 | - | TRBV5-1 | - | TGCGCCAGCAGCTTGGGTAGCGGCCCAGATACGCAGTATTTT | CASSLGSGPDTQYF
TRBJ1-5 | - | TRBV7-2 | - | TGTGCCAGCAGCTTACTACGGCCCATTGAGGGGTTCAATCAGCCCCAGCATTTT | CASSLLRPIEGFNQPQHF
TRBJ2-3 | - | TRBV4-1 | - | TGCGCCAGCAGCCAAGGGTTAGTAGCCCCAGATACGCAGTATTTT | CASSQGLVAPDTQYF
TRBJ2-2 | - | TRBV18 | - | TGTGCCAGCTCACCGGAGGGCCCCTCCACCGGGGAGCTGTTTTTT | CASSPEGPSTGELFF
TRBJ1-1 | TRBD1 | TRBV18 | - | TGTGCCAGCTCACAGGGGGCGCGGAACACTGAAGCTTTCTTT | CASSQGARNTEAFF
TRBJ2-1 | TRBD1 | TRBV30 | - | TGTGCCTGGAGTGTACGGGGACAGGCAACCTACAATGAGCAGTTCTTC | CAWSVRGQATYNEQFF
TRBJ2-7 | - | TRBV10-1 | - | TGCGCCAGCAGTGATGGCGGCTACGAGCAGTACTTC | CASSDGGYEQYF
TRBJ1-2 | TRBD1 | TRBV28 | - | TGTGCCAGCAGGGAAAACGGCAGGGGGACTTCCTATGGCTACACCTTC | CASRENGRGTSYGYTF
TRBJ2-5 | - | TRBV18 | - | TGTGCCAGCTCACCAGAGATGCGACAAGAGACCCAGTACTTC | CASSPEMRQETQYF